The 14 T cell receptor beta chains below all came from one sample that was sequenced in a study of CD8+ T cells in alopecia areata. Sequencing used cDNA as its template, made by extracting RNA and reverse transcribing it. Measured with immunoSEQ multiplex PCR; TCRdb has only the in-frame clones, and not every one. Of under 150,000 clones detected, roughly 56% appear once; the ten largest clones hold 3% to 4%. Specified treatment: oral pan-JAK inhibitor, 5-10 mg twice daily. Source: CD4+ T cells sorted from blood, taken at week 24, from a patient treated with tofacitinib. Source of these receptors: a human donor with alopecia areata.

This clone was seen more than once but under ten times. This chain uses TRBV30 with TRBJ1-2; D is undetermined. The V and J ends lost 0 bases and 1 base respectively, with 12 bases between them. Germline CDR1 GTSNPN, CDR2 SVGIG (reference sequence). This CDR3 is 15 amino acids long. CDR3: CAWSVTPSDNYGYTF. CDR3 in DNA: TGTGCCTGGAGTGTCACACCTTCCGATAACTATGGCTACACCTTC.

The rearrangement joins TRBV5-1 to TRBJ1-6, with a tentative D call TRBD1 (5 bases). CDR1 SGHRS and CDR2 YFSETQ come from the germline V gene. CDR3 length: 15 residues. V gave up 4 bases and J gave up 0 bases, with 8 bases separating them. This chain's CDR3 is CASSPGTSYNSPLHF. CDR3 nucleotides: TGCGCCAGCAGCCCGGGGACCTCCTATAATTCACCCCTCCACTTT.

The V and J genes are TRBV5-6 and TRBJ2-7; 7 nucleotides match TRBD1. V lost 4 bases to trimming and J lost 2 bases; unmatched junction nucleotides: 6. This CDR3 region has 14 residues. Germline values: CDR1 SGHDT, CDR2 YYEEEE. Written as DNA, the CDR3 is TGTGCCAGCAGCAAACGGGACAGCACCTACGAGCAGTACTTC. Residues: CASSKRDSTYEQYF.

This clone was detected only a few times. The J gene is TRBJ1-2, the V gene TRBV6-5; maybe TRBD1 (5 bases). The CDR3 consists of 16 residues. Germline V gene lookup returns CDR1 MNHEY and CDR2 SVGAGI. V gave up 2 bases and J gave up 7 bases, with 20 bases separating them. CDR3 amino acids: CASSYTGGAPYRGYTF. CDR3 DNA sequence: TGTGCCAGCAGTTACACCGGAGGGGCCCCCTACCGTGGCTACACCTTC.

The chain employs TRBV25-1 and TRBJ2-3; no clear D. The CDR3 totals 14 residues. The germline V gene encodes CDR1 MGHDK and CDR2 SYGVNS. V was shortened by 3 bases and J by 1 base, with 8 bases between the two germline ends. CDR3: CASSDRSGTDTQYF. Here the CDR3 DNA reads TGTGCCAGCAGTGACAGGTCCGGCACAGATACGCAGTATTTT.

The gene calls are TRBV7-9 and TRBJ1-5; no clear D gene. The V gene's germline CDR1 is SEHNR and CDR2 FQNEAQ (reference sequence). This CDR3 is 13 amino acids long. Deletions cut 2 bases from V and 7 bases from J, with 9 bases between. CDR3 DNA sequence: TGTGCCAGCAGCTTAACAGAGGGCCAGCCCCAGCATTTT. Translated, it gives CASSLTEGQPQHF.

This chain's CDR3 is CASSLTSGGASYDEQFF. The CDR3 DNA is TGTGCCAGCAGCCTCACTAGCGGGGGGGCTTCATACGATGAGCAGTTCTTC. The chain uses TRBV7-9 and TRBJ2-1; 13 nucleotides align to TRBD2. V was pared by 5 bases and J by 8 bases, with 12 bases of the junction left unmatched. The germline CDR1 and CDR2 sequences are SEHNR and FQNEAQ (reference sequence). CDR3 size: 17 residues.

This sequence joins TRBV30 and TRBJ2-2; tentative D call: TRBD2 (5 bases). The V end was cut by 4 bases, the J end by 7 bases, with 13 bases between. CDR1 is GTSNPN and CDR2 is SVGIG in the germline V gene (reference sequence). This CDR3 region has 13 residues. The CDR3 region has the DNA TGTGCCTGGATTGAGGGTGGGGTCGGGGAGCTGTTTTTT. It yields the protein CAWIEGGVGELFF. The full variable domain, rest sourced from reference TRBV30 and TRBJ2-2, is SQTIHQWPATLVQPVGSPLSLECTVEGTSNPNLYWYRQAAGRGLQLLFYSVGIGQISSEVPQNLSASRPQDRQFILSSKKLLLSDSGFYLCAWIEGGVGELFFGEGSRLTVL.

This clone was observed a handful of times. The rearrangement joins TRBV23-1 to TRBJ1-5; no reliable D call. TRBV23-1 is reported as an ORF; its role is uncertain. The CDR3 runs 14 residues. Trimming took off 0 bases at V and 3 bases at J, with 6 bases between the two ends. For the CDR3, the DNA is TGCGCCAGCAGTCAATCGTCCCACAATCAGCCCCAGCATTTT. It encodes CASSQSSHNQPQHF.

The V gene is TRBV7-9, the J gene TRBJ2-7; D possibly matches TRBD1 or TRBD2 (5 bases each). The ends were cut back, 4 bases at V and 2 bases at J, with 12 bases in the middle. Germline CDR1 is SEHNR and CDR2 is FQNEAQ (reference sequence). CDR3 length: 14 amino acids. For the CDR3, the DNA is TGTGCCAGCAGCTCCCGGGACGGAGCCTACGAGCAGTACTTC. This translates into CASSSRDGAYEQYF.

V and J are TRBV7-3 and TRBJ1-2; perhaps TRBD1 as D (6 bases). Germline CDR1 SGHTA, CDR2 FQGTGA. This CDR3 has 13 residues. Trimming left V 2 bases short and J 8 bases short, with 12 bases between. The CDR3 protein is CASSLQGTDGYTF. The CDR3 DNA reads as TGTGCCAGCAGCTTACAGGGGACGGACGGCTACACCTTC.

This clone was counted a few times. The chain joins TRBV30 to TRBJ2-5; 7 bases map to TRBD1. The V and J ends lost 3 bases and 9 bases, in that order; junction bases with no gene match: 10. CDR1 GTSNPN and CDR2 SVGIG come from the germline V gene (reference sequence). This CDR3 contains 13 residues. The CDR3 sequence is CAWSLDRAGAQYF. CDR3 DNA: TGTGCCTGGAGCTTAGACAGGGCCGGGGCCCAGTACTTC.

J is TRBJ1-2 and V is TRBV2; TRBD1 aligns across 7 bases. CDR1 is SNHLY and CDR2 is FYNNEI in the germline V gene. V gave up 5 bases and J gave up 3 bases; unmatched junction bases: 3. This CDR3 region has 13 residues. The CDR3 DNA follows: TGTGCCAGCAGTCCCGACAGGGACTATGGCTACACCTTC. It codes for CASSPDRDYGYTF.

This clone was detected ten times or more. This chain links TRBV2 with TRBJ1-2; D unclear. CDR3 length: 13 amino acids. V was clipped by 5 bases and J by 7 bases, with 14 bases between them. Germline CDR1 reads SNHLY; CDR2 reads FYNNEI. In nucleotides, the CDR3 is TGTGCCAGCAGTCCGGGCCCCGCGGGTGGCTACACCTTC. This codes for CASSPGPAGGYTF.